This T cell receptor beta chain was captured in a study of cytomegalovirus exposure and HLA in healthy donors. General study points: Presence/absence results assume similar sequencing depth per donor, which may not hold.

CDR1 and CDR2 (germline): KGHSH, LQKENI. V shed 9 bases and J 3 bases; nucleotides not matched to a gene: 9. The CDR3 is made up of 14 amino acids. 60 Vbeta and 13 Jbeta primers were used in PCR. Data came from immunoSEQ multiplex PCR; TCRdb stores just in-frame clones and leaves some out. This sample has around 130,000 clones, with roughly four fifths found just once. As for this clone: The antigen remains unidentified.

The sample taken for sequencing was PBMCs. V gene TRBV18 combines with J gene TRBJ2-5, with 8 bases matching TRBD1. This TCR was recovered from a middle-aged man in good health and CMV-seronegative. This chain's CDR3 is CASAGTGFEETQYF. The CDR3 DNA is TGTGCCAGTGCCGGGACAGGCTTTGAAGAGACCCAGTACTTC.